The 17 T cell receptor beta chains below were found in one sample sequenced in a study of naive and memory T cell subsets. The study, taken as a whole, reports: Possibly reflecting memory cells re-expressing CD45RA, a few larger clonotypes occurred in naive repertoires, especially CD8.

These receptors lack a known antigen. Two oligonucleotides, mixed equimolar, formed the beta constant-region primer covering TRBC1 and TRBC2. Nested alpha and beta constant-region primers with the SP2 primer drove four PCR rounds on ligated cDNA. Each CDR3 protein is one row after TCRdb ran MiXCR on the UMI-ligation and nested PCR reads. In the table there are over 110,000 distinct CDR3 sequences, about 20% of which are singletons. Sequences were obtained from naive CD8+ T cells from blood. The receptors derive from a human donor in good health.

This clonotype was detected only a few times. The rearrangement uses TRBV5-1 and TRBJ2-3; 7 bases agree with TRBD1. The CDR3 has 15 amino acids. Germline loops: CDR1 SGHRS, CDR2 YFSETQ. Trimming removed 4 bases from V and 0 bases from J; junction bases left unmatched: 5. The CDR3, as DNA: TGCGCCAGCAGCCAGGGACAGAGTAGCACAGATACGCAGTATTTT. Amino acids: CASSQGQSSTDTQYF.

This clonotype was seen repeatedly, ten times or more. The chain uses TRBV7-6 and TRBJ2-7; tentative D call: TRBD2 (6 bases). The V end was cut by 5 bases, the J end by 0 bases, with 11 bases between. Germline V lookup: CDR1 SGHVS, CDR2 FNYEAQ. The CDR3 has 14 residues. CDR3 residues: CASSPRRGSYEQYF. The CDR3 nucleotides read TGTGCCAGCAGCCCCCGGCGGGGCTCCTACGAGCAGTACTTC.

The chain links TRBV4-1 to TRBJ2-7, with a weak D call TRBD2 (5 bases). The CDR3 sequence is 15 residues long. V was cut by 1 base and J by 4 bases, with 14 bases left in between. Germline CDR1 and CDR2: MGHRA and YSYEKL. The CDR3 DNA sequence: TGCGCCAGCAGCCAAGGAGAGGGAGTAAGGTACGAGCAGTACTTC. Translating gives CASSQGEGVRYEQYF.

This clonotype was detected a few times. This rearrangement joins TRBV4-1 to TRBJ2-3, with 9 bases matching TRBD2. Germline loops: CDR1 MGHRA, CDR2 YSYEKL. The CDR3 runs to 17 residues. V lost 0 bases to trimming and J lost 5 bases; unmatched junction nucleotides: 9. DNA of the CDR3: TGCGCCAGCAGCCAAGATTGGGGTACGACTAGCGGAGATACGCAGTATTTT. Amino acid sequence: CASSQDWGTTSGDTQYF.

The V gene is TRBV6-5, the J gene TRBJ1-2; D perhaps matches TRBD1 (6 bases). Germline loops: CDR1 MNHEY, CDR2 SVGAGI. Trimming shortened V by 5 bases and J by 4 bases, and 8 bases separated the two germline ends. The CDR3 length is 12 residues. CDR3 bases: TGTGCCAGCAGTCAGGACAGCTATGGCTACACCTTC. Amino acids: CASSQDSYGYTF.

This chain joins TRBV6-2 or TRBV6-3 and TRBJ2-7; the D gene could be TRBD1 or TRBD2 (5 bases each). The CDR3 runs 14 residues. Germline V gene sequence: CDR1 MNHEY, CDR2 SVGEGT. V lost 2 bases to trimming and J lost 6 bases, with 14 bases between them. CDR3 in DNA: TGTGCCAGCAGTTACGGGCTAGAGGGGATCGAGCAGTACTTC. It translates to CASSYGLEGIEQYF.

In DNA, the CDR3 is TGTGCCAGCAGGGGAACGACAGGGCGGGAGTTGTTCTTC. It specifies CASRGTTGRELFF. The chain uses TRBV2 and TRBJ2-1, with D perhaps matching TRBD1 or TRBD2 (7 bases each). The CDR3 loop spans 13 amino acids. V was pared by 6 bases and J by 15 bases, with 21 bases between. In germline, CDR1 is SNHLY, CDR2 FYNNEI.

The rearrangement links TRBV12-3 or TRBV12-4 to TRBJ1-1; TRBD1 matches 7 bases. With 3 bases clipped from V and 0 bases from J, the junction kept 10 bases outside the gene matches. There are 17 residues in the CDR3. The CDR3 here is CASSLTGTDRVNTEAFF. The DNA for the CDR3 is TGTGCCAGCAGTTTGACAGGGACCGATCGGGTGAACACTGAAGCTTTCTTT.

This chain uses TRBV12-3 or TRBV12-4 with TRBJ1-1; D remains unclear. Between the trimmed V and J ends, which lost 6 bases and 1 base, there was a span of 12 bases. The CDR3 sequence is 14 residues long. CDR3 loop: CASSPDLENTEAFF. The CDR3 DNA is TGTGCCAGCAGCCCTGACCTAGAGAACACTGAAGCTTTCTTT.

This chain uses TRBV27 with TRBJ2-1; 8 bases match TRBD2. The CDR3 consists of 14 residues. V gave up 3 bases and J gave up 6 bases; unmatched junction bases: 4. Germline assignment: CDR1 MNHEY and CDR2 SMNVEV (reference sequence). CDR3 sequence reads: CASSFGTRVNEQFF. The CDR3 DNA reads TGTGCCAGCAGTTTCGGGACTAGAGTCAATGAGCAGTTCTTC.

This clonotype came up a few times. This chain joins TRBV3-1 and TRBJ2-2; D not certain. The V gene lost 4 bases and the J gene lost 7 bases, with 22 bases spanning the gap. In germline, CDR1 is LGHDT, CDR2 YNNKEL (reference sequence). This CDR3 spans 17 amino acids. The CDR3 loop is CASSLRPTGPSDGELFF. The CDR3 DNA sequence: TGTGCCAGCAGCCTACGCCCTACCGGGCCCTCGGACGGGGAGCTGTTTTTT.

This clonotype has at least ten counts. The J gene is TRBJ1-1, the V gene TRBV7-9, with D maybe TRBD1 (5 bases). V was clipped by 5 bases and J by 1 base, with 8 bases between them. Per germline, CDR1 SEHNR and CDR2 FQNEAQ (reference sequence). The CDR3 covers 13 residues. CDR3 loop: CASSAGGNTEAFF. The CDR3 DNA reads TGTGCCAGCAGCGCTGGGGGGAACACTGAAGCTTTCTTT.

This clonotype was seen a handful of times. The rearrangement uses TRBV20-1 and TRBJ2-1, with D possibly being TRBD2 (6 bases). The CDR3 extends over 13 amino acids. The V end was cut by 4 bases, the J end by 7 bases, with 14 bases between. Germline CDR1 and CDR2: DFQATT and SNEGSKA (reference sequence). The CDR3 loop reads CSAMGSGVNEQFF. The CDR3 bases are TGCAGTGCTATGGGCTCGGGGGTTAATGAGCAGTTCTTC.

The chain carries TRBV7-3 and TRBJ2-1, with 7 nucleotides matching TRBD2. The V and J ends lost 6 bases and 8 bases, in that order; junction bases with no gene match: 13. Germline V CDR1 and CDR2: SGHTA, FQGTGA. This CDR3 has 15 amino acids. CDR3 residues: CASSTYGRERDEQFF. CDR3 coding DNA: TGTGCCAGCAGTACTTATGGGCGGGAGAGGGATGAGCAGTTCTTC.

This clonotype appeared a few times. V is TRBV6-2 or TRBV6-3 and J is TRBJ2-3; D may be TRBD1 (6 bases). The CDR3 consists of 16 residues. Trimming shortened V by 0 bases and J by 5 bases, and 15 bases separated the two germline ends. Germline CDR1 is MNHEY and CDR2 is SVGEGT. This CDR3 is CASSYSPGDAGDTQYF. For the CDR3, the DNA is TGTGCCAGCAGTTACTCTCCAGGGGACGCCGGAGATACGCAGTATTTT.

The genes are TRBV4-3 and TRBJ2-5; possible D gene TRBD2, 5 bases. Germline V gives CDR1 LGHNA, CDR2 YSLEER. This CDR3 contains 15 residues. The V end lost 1 base, the J end lost 2 bases, and 11 bases lay between the germline ends. The CDR3 DNA reads TGCGCCAGCAGCCAAGGAGGGTCCCCACAAGAGACCCAGTACTTC. As protein: CASSQGGSPQETQYF.

This clonotype was picked up a small number of times. The V and J genes are TRBV2 and TRBJ2-2; D gene ambiguous. The germline V gene encodes CDR1 SNHLY and CDR2 FYNNEI. The CDR3 extends over 15 amino acids. The germline V and J ends were trimmed by 3 bases and 0 bases, with 8 bases remaining between them. In DNA, the CDR3 is TGTGCCAGCAGTGACGGATTTACGAACACCGGGGAGCTGTTTTTT. It translates to CASSDGFTNTGELFF.